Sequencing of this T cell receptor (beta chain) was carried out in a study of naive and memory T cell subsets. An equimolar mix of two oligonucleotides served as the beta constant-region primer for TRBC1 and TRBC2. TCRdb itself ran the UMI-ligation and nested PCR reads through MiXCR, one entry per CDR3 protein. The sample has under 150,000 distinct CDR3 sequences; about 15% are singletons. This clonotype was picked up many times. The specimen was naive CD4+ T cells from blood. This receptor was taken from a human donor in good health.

The CDR3 DNA is TGTGCCAGCAGCCTTTCGGAAGGGCGAAGGGGGAATGAGCAGTTCTTC. Amino acids: CASSLSEGRRGNEQFF. This chain links TRBV9 with TRBJ2-1; possible D gene TRBD1, 6 bases. The V gene lost 4 bases and the J gene lost 7 bases, with 21 bases spanning the gap. This CDR3 is 16 amino acids long. Germline loops: CDR1 SGDLS, CDR2 YYNGEE.